This T cell receptor beta chain was sequenced during a study of blood T cells in healthy people across ages. The germline CDR1 and CDR2 sequences are DFQATT and SNEGSKA (reference sequence). Trimming cost V 3 bases and J 5 bases, with 4 bases left between them. The CDR3 spans 10 residues. Using a J-beta primer mix together with a sample-barcoded 5' primer, a second PCR was run for about 7 to 12 cycles. The template-switch adaptor, which had 12 random nucleotides, put a tag on each cDNA molecule. TCRdb reprocessed the 5' RACE reads with MiXCR, giving one entry per CDR3 protein. Here the sample spans some 750,000 distinct CDR3 sequences, about 24% being singletons. A few counts support this clonotype.

The receptor comes from a man between 65 and 85 years old in good health. The sample was blood. The genes are TRBV20-1 and TRBJ2-5, with D uncertain. DNA for the CDR3: TGCAGTGCTAGCAAGGAGACCCAGTACTTC. Translated: CSASKETQYF.